This entry lists 15 T cell receptor beta chains sequenced from one sample in a study of blood T cell repertoires in COVID-19. Repertoires were generated with immunoSEQ multiplex PCR, while TCRdb's copy carries only in-frame clones and drops some. The sample records approximately 230,000 clones, over 75% being singletons. The sample was peripheral blood. The receptors were gathered from a woman aged 40 to 50 who had recovered from COVID-19.

The chain combines TRBV21-1 with TRBJ1-2; TRBD1, the table's D call, was not compared with the DNA. TRBV21-1 is designated a pseudogene. The CDR3 covers 15 residues. CDR3 in DNA: TGTGCCAGCAGCAAAGGGGGACAGGGGGCATGTGGCTACACCTTC. This gives the protein CASSKGGQGACGYTF.

The chain links TRBV19 to TRBJ1-4, with 8 nucleotides matching TRBD1. CDR1 is LNHDA, CDR2 SQIVND, per germline (reference sequence). This CDR3 has 13 amino acids. V dropped 6 bases and J dropped 6; count of bases not matched to a gene: 3. The DNA for the CDR3 is TGTGCCAGTAGGGACAGGGTGCATGAAAAACTGTTTTTT. Translation: CASRDRVHEKLFF.

Regarding this clone: At one of its ends the junction is not consistent with the germline gene, which may arise from a read error. V and J are TRBV6-1 and TRBJ1-4; D might be TRBD1 (5 bases). This CDR3 has 16 residues. Germline values: CDR1 MNHNS, CDR2 SASEGT. The CDR3 bases are TGTGCCAGCAGGGAAGTTGCAGGGTTGACTAATGAAAAACTGTTTTTT. This gives the protein CASREVAGLTNEKLFF.

This rearrangement joins TRBV30 to TRBJ1-5; 7 bases align to TRBD1. The CDR3 has 16 amino acids. V dropped 2 bases and J dropped 6; count of bases not matched to a gene: 13. The germline gives CDR1 GTSNPN, CDR2 SVGIG (reference sequence). The CDR3 DNA follows: TGTGCCTGGAGTCCTCGGACAGGAAACGGCGGTCAGCCCCAGCATTTT. Residues: CAWSPRTGNGGQPQHF.

The chain employs TRBV6-6 and TRBJ1-1, with D tentatively TRBD1 (6 bases). V lost 6 bases to trimming and J lost 1 base, with 9 bases between them. CDR1 and CDR2 (germline): MNHNY, SVGAGI (reference sequence). The CDR3 has 13 residues. CDR3 DNA: TGTGCCAGCAGGAAGACAGGGAACACTGAAGCTTTCTTT. Amino acid sequence: CASRKTGNTEAFF.

The rearrangement uses TRBV6-5 and TRBJ2-7, with D maybe TRBD2 (6 bases). The V end was cut by 4 bases, the J end by 3 bases, with 13 bases between. The V gene's germline CDR1 is MNHEY and CDR2 SVGAGI. This CDR3 spans 14 amino acids. The CDR3 loop reads CASSSPGTLYEQYF. CDR3 DNA sequence: TGTGCCAGCAGTTCCCCCGGGACTCTCTACGAGCAGTACTTC.

This sequence joins TRBV6-2 or TRBV6-3 and TRBJ2-6; D is uncertain. The germline V gene has CDR1 MNHEY and CDR2 SVGEGT. The V gene lost 5 bases and the J gene lost 0 bases, with 14 bases spanning the gap. The CDR3 consists of 17 residues. CDR3 sequence: CASSADGRLSGANVLTF. The CDR3 bases are TGTGCCAGCAGTGCCGACGGCCGACTCTCTGGGGCCAACGTCCTGACTTTC.

The sample holds a few counts of this clone. This CDR3 is CASSKDPGHGYEKLFF. For the CDR3, the DNA is TGTGCCAGCAGCAAAGATCCGGGACACGGGTATGAAAAACTGTTTTTT. V and J are TRBV21-1 and TRBJ1-4; TRBD1 was called by the table and not checked on the DNA. TRBV21-1 is described as a pseudogene. This CDR3 region has 16 residues.

This clone was counted a single time. The chain links TRBV19 to TRBJ1-2; 10 nucleotides agree with TRBD1. CDR3 size: 17 residues. CDR1 and CDR2 from the germline V gene are LNHDA and SQIVND (reference sequence). Germline trimming cut 6 bases from V and 4 bases from J; bases unmatched to any gene: 14. DNA of the CDR3: TGTGCCAGTAGCCATAGGACAGGGGGAAAGGGGATCTATGGCTACACCTTC. It codes for CASSHRTGGKGIYGYTF.

The chain recombines TRBV5-1 with TRBJ1-2; no definite D call. The CDR3 sequence is 17 residues long. V was clipped by 3 bases and J by 4 bases, with 22 bases between them. From germline, CDR1 is SGHRS and CDR2 YFSETQ. The CDR3 sequence: CASSSSEGSQPIYGYTF. The CDR3 DNA follows: TGCGCCAGCAGCTCGTCGGAGGGCAGTCAACCGATCTATGGCTACACCTTC.

The chain couples TRBV28 to TRBJ2-3, with TRBD2 identical over 9 bases. V lost 2 bases, J lost 2 bases, and 11 bases stayed unmatched. Germline loops: CDR1 MDHEN, CDR2 SYDVKM. This CDR3 has 18 residues. Here the CDR3 DNA reads TGTGCCAGCAGTTTAGGAGGCGGGGGGGCCTGGGTCACAGATACGCAGTATTTT. Encoded protein: CASSLGGGGAWVTDTQYF.

The genes are TRBV12-5 and TRBJ2-1, with TRBD2 matching over 15 bases. The CDR3 loop spans 17 amino acids. Germline V CDR1 and CDR2: LGHNT, FRNRAP. V was pared by 6 bases and J by 9 bases, with 12 bases of the junction left unmatched. CDR3 protein: CASGRDRGLAGGGEQFF. The CDR3 DNA is TGTGCTAGTGGCCGGGACAGGGGACTAGCGGGAGGCGGTGAGCAGTTCTTC.

The rearrangement uses TRBV7-6 and TRBJ1-5; 9 bases map to TRBD1. Germline values: CDR1 SGHVS, CDR2 FNYEAQ. Trimming at V came to 2 bases and at J to 2 bases, leaving 10 bases not matched to a gene. This CDR3 contains 18 residues. This chain's CDR3 is CASSLYTGGAWGNQPQHF. DNA of the CDR3: TGTGCCAGCAGCTTATATACAGGGGGCGCATGGGGCAATCAGCCCCAGCATTTT.

The gene calls are TRBV7-9 and TRBJ2-7; 10 positions agree with TRBD2. Germline lookup yields CDR1 SEHNR and CDR2 FQNEAQ (reference sequence). The CDR3 consists of 15 residues. The V and J ends lost 5 bases and 7 bases, in that order; junction bases with no gene match: 11. This CDR3 is CASSPGLAVQGEQYF. In nucleotides, the CDR3 is TGTGCCAGCAGCCCCGGACTAGCGGTGCAGGGGGAGCAGTACTTC.

This chain connects TRBV7-9 to TRBJ2-7; no clear D gene. The CDR3 extends over 12 amino acids. Germline CDR1 and CDR2: SEHNR and FQNEAQ (reference sequence). V lost 5 bases to trimming and J lost 7 bases, with 12 bases between them. CDR3 bases: TGTGCCAGCAGCCTCCTGGTCGGGGAGCAGTACTTC. Its protein is CASSLLVGEQYF.